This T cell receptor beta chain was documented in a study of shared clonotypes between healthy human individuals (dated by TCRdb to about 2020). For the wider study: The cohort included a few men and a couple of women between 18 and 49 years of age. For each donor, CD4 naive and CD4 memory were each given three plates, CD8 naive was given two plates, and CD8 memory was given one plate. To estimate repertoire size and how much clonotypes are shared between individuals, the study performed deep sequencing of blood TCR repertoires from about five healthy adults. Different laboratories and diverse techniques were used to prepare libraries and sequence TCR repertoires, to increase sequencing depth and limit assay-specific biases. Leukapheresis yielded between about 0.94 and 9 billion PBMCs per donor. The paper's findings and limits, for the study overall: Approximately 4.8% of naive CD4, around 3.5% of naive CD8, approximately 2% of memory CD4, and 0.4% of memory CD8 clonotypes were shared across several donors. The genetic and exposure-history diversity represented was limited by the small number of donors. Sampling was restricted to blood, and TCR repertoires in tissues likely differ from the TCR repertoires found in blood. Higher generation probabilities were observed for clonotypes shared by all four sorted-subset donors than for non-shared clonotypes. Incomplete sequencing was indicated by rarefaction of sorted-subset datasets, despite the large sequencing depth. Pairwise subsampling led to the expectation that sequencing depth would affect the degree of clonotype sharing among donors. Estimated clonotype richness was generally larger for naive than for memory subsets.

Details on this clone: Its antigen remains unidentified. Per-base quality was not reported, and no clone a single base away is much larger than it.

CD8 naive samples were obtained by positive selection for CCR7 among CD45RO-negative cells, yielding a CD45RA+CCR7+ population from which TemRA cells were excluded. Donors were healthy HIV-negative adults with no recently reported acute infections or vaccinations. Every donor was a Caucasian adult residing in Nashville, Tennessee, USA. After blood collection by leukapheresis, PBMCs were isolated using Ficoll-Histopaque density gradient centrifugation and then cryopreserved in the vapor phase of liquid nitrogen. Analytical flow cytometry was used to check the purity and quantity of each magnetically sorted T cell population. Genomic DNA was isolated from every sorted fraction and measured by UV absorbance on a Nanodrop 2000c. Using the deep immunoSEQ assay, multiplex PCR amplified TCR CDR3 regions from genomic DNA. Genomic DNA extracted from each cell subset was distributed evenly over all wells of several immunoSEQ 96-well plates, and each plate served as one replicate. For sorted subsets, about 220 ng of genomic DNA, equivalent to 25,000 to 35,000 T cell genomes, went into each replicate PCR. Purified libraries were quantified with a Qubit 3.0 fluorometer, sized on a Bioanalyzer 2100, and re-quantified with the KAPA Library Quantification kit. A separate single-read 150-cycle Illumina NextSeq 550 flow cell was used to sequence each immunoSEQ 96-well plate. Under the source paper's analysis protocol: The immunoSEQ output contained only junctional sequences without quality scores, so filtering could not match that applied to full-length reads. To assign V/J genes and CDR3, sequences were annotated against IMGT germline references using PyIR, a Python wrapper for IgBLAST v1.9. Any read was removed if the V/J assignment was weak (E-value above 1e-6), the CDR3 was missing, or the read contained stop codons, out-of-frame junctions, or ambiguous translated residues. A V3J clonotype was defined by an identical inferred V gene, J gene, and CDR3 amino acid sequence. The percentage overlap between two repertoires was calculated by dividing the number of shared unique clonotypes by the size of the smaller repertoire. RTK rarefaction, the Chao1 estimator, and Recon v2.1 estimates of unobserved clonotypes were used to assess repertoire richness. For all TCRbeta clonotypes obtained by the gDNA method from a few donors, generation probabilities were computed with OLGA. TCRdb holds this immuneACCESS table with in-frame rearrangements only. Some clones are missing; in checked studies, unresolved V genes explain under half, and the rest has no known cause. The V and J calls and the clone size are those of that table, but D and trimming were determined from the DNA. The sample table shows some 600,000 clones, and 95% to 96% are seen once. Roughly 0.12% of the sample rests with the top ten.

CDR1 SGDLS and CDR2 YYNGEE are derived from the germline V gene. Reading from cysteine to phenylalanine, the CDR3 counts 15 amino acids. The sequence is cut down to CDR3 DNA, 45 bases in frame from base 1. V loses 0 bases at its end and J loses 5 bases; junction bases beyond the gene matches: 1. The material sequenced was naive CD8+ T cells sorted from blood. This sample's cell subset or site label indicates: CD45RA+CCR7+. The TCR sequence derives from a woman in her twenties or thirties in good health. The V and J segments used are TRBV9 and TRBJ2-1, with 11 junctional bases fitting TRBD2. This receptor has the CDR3 CASSVVGLADNEQFF. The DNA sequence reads TGTGCCAGCAGCGTAGTGGGACTAGCGGACAATGAGCAGTTCTTC.